This TCR beta chain was documented in a study of blood T cell repertoires in COVID-19. Whole-study context: The samples span acute and convalescent COVID-19 from the United States, Italy and Spain. PBMCs, B-cell-depleted T cells, or T cells provided the cDNA or gDNA that made up the material.

V lost 5 bases and J lost 6; bases outside the gene matches: 13. The CDR3 totals 20 residues. Germline CDR1 and CDR2: SGHNT and YENEEA. Authors' methods: By means of reference gene primer amplification, nucleated cell counts were estimated. The assay was immunoSEQ multiplex PCR, and TCRdb's table has in-frame clones only and misses some. That table gives V, J and clone size, and the DNA gave D and trimming. The sample holds about 190,000 clones; about 86% are singletons and the top ten take roughly an eighth. The TCR was taken from a young man with active or convalescent COVID-19. The chain is built from TRBV11-3 and TRBJ2-6; 16 positions agree with TRBD2. Sequenced material: peripheral blood. The CDR3 nucleotides are TGTGCCAGCAGCCTACCTCCGGGACTAGCGGGAGGGCTTCAGGCCAACGTCCTGACTTTC. It yields the protein CASSLPPGLAGGLQANVLTF. Complete variable domain (other parts from reference TRBV11-3 and TRBJ2-6): EAGVVQSPRYKIIEKKQPVAFWCNPISGHNTLYWYLQNLGQGPELLIRYENEEAVDDSQLPKDRFSAERLKGVDSTLKIQPAELGDSAVYLCASSLPPGLAGGLQANVLTFGAGSRLTVL.